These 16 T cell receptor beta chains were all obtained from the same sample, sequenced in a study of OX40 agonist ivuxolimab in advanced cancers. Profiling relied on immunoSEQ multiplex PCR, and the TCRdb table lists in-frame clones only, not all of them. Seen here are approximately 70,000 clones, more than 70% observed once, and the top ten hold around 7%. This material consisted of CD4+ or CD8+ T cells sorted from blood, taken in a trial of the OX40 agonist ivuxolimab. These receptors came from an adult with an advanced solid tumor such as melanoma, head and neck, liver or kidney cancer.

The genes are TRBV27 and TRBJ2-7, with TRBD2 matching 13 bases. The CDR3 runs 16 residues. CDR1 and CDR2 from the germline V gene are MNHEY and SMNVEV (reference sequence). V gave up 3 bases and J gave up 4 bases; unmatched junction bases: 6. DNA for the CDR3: TGTGCCAGCAGTTTGGGGACTAGCGGGGTTCCTTACGAGCAGTACTTC. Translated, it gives CASSLGTSGVPYEQYF.

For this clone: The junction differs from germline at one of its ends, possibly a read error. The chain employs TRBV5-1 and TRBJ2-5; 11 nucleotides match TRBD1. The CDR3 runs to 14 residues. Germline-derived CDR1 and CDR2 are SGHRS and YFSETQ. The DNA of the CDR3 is TGCGCCAGCAGCCTGGGACAGGGGGTAGAGTCCCAGTACTTC. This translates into CASSLGQGVESQYF.

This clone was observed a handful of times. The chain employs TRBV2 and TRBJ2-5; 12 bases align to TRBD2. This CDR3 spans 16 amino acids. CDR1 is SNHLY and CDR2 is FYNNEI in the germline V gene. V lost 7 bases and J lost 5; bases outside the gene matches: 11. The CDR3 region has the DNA TGTGCCAGCAACCACCAACTAGCGGGGGGTGGCGAGACCCAGTACTTC. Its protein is CASNHQLAGGGETQYF.

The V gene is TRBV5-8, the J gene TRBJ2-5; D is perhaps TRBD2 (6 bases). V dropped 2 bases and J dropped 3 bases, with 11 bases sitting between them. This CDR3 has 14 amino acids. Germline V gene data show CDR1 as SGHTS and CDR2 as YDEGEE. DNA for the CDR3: TGTGCCAGCAGCTTCCGGGACTCCGAAGAGACCCAGTACTTC. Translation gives CASSFRDSEETQYF.

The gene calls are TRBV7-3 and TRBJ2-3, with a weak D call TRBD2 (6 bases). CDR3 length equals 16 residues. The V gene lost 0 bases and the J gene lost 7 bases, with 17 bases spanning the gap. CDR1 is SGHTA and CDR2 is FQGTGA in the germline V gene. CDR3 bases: TGTGCCAGCAGCTTAACCGGAGGGTCAAACCCTAATACGCAGTATTTT. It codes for CASSLTGGSNPNTQYF. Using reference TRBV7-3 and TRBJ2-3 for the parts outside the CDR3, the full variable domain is GAGVSQTPSNKVTEKGKYVELRCDPISGHTALYWYRQSLGQGPEFLIYFQGTGAADDSGLPNDRFFAVRPEGSVSTLKIQRTERGDSAVYLCASSLTGGSNPNTQYFGPGTRLTVL.

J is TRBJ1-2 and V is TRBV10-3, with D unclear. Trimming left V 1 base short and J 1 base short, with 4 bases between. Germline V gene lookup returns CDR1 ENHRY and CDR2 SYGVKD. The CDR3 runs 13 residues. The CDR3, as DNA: TGTGCCATCAGTGAGTACATTAACTATGGCTACACCTTC. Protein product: CAISEYINYGYTF.

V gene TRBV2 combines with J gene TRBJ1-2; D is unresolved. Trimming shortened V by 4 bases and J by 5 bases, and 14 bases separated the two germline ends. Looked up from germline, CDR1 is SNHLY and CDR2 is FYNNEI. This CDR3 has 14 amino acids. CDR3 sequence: CASSAAGEAYGYTF. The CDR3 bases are TGTGCCAGCAGTGCCGCCGGTGAAGCGTATGGCTACACCTTC.

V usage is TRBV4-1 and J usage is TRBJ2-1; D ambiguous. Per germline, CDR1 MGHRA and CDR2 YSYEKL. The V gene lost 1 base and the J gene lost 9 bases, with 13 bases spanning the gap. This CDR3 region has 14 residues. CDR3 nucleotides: TGCGCCAGCAGCCAAGCGGATAGAGGTCCTGAGCAGTTCTTC. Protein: CASSQADRGPEQFF.

CDR3 sequence reads: CASSEQRGAYNEQFF. CDR3 nucleotides: TGTGCCAGCAGTGAACAGCGGGGGGCCTACAATGAGCAGTTCTTC. The rearrangement uses TRBV25-1 and TRBJ2-1; 9 bases map to TRBD2. Trimming cost V 2 bases and J 2 bases; bases outside gene matches: 1. CDR1 is MGHDK and CDR2 is SYGVNS in the germline V gene. The CDR3 loop spans 15 amino acids. The whole variable domain, remainder taken from reference TRBV25-1 and TRBJ2-1, is EADIYQTPRYLVIGTGKKITLECSQTMGHDKMYWYQQDPGMELHLIHYSYGVNSTEKGDLSSESTVSRIRTEHFPLTLESARPSHTSQYLCASSEQRGAYNEQFFGPGTRLTVL.

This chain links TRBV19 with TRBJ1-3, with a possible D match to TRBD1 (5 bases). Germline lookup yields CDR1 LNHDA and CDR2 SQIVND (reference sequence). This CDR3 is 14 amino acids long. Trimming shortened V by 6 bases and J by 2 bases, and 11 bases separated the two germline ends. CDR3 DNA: TGTGCCAGTAGATCCCAAGGGGCTGGAAACACCATATATTTT. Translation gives CASRSQGAGNTIYF.

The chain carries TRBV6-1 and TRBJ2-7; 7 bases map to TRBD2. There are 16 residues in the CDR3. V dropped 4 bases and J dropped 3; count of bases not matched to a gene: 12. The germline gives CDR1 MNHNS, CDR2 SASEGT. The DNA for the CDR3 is TGTGCCAGCAGTGCCGGCTGGGGGGGTCAATACTACGAGCAGTACTTC. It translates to CASSAGWGGQYYEQYF.

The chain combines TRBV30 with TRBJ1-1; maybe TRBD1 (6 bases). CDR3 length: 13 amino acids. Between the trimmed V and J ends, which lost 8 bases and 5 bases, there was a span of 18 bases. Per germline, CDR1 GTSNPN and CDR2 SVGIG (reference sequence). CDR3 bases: TGTGCCGGGACCAAGACAGGTCGGACTGAAGCTTTCTTT. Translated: CAGTKTGRTEAFF.

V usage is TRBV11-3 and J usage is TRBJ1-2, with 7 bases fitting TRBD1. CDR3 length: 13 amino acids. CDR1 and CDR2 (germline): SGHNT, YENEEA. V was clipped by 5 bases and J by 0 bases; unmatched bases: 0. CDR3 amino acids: CASSGTANYGYTF. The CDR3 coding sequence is TGTGCCAGCAGCGGGACAGCTAACTATGGCTACACCTTC.

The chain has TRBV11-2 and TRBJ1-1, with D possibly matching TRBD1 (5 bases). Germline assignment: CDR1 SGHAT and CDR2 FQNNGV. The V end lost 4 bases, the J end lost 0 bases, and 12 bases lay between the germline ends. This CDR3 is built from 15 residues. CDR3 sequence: CASSYSTGLNTEAFF. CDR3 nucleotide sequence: TGTGCCAGCAGCTATTCAACAGGATTGAACACTGAAGCTTTCTTT.

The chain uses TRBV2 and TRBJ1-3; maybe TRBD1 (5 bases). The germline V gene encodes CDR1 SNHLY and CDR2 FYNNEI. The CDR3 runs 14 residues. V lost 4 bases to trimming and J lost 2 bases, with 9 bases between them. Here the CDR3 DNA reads TGTGCCAGCAGTGCAGGGACCGCTGGAAACACCATATATTTT. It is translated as CASSAGTAGNTIYF.

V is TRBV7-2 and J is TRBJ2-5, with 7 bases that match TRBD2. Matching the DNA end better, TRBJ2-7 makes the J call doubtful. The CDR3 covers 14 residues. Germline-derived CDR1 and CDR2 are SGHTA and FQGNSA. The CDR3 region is CASRSAGVPYEQYF. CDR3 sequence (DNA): TGTGCCAGCAGGAGCGCGGGAGTACCCTACGAGCAGTACTTC.